The rows below give T cell receptor beta chains drawn from one sample of a study of neoadjuvant anti-PD-1 for oral cavity cancer. Repertoires were generated with immunoSEQ multiplex PCR, while TCRdb's copy carries only in-frame clones and drops some. The sample has tens of thousands of clones; 84% are singletons. Sequencing used PBMCs, obtained before nivolumab (anti-PD-1) treatment. The receptors derive from a person between 35 and 79 years old with oral cavity squamous cell carcinoma. Each CDR3 is given with its conserved first and last residue. D genes are given only for firm matches. Size is omitted from some rows. Given values are once, few, many or a class for expanded clones.

clone_size: few
j_call: TRBJ1-2
v_call: TRBV7-9
d_call: -
cdr3_aa: CASSFGRNYGYTF
cdr3_nt: TGTGCCAGCAGCTTCGGCAGAAACTATGGCTACACCTTC

clone_size: -
j_call: TRBJ1-1
v_call: TRBV2
d_call: TRBD1
cdr3_aa: CASRGGQGGTEAFF
cdr3_nt: TGTGCCTCCCGGGGGGGACAGGGAGGCACTGAAGCTTTCTTT

clone_size: -
j_call: TRBJ1-1
v_call: TRBV29-1
d_call: -
cdr3_aa: CSTRHQRTEAFF
cdr3_nt: TGCAGCACTAGACACCAGAGGACTGAAGCTTTCTTT

clone_size: -
j_call: TRBJ2-7
v_call: TRBV5-5
d_call: -
cdr3_aa: CASSFSGAGEQYF
cdr3_nt: TGTGCCAGCAGCTTCTCAGGGGCGGGCGAGCAGTACTTC

clone_size: -
j_call: TRBJ2-7
v_call: TRBV7-6
d_call: -
cdr3_aa: CASSLAGSYEQYF
cdr3_nt: TGTGCCAGCAGCTTAGCAGGCTCCTACGAGCAGTACTTC

clone_size: -
j_call: TRBJ1-1
v_call: TRBV30
d_call: -
cdr3_aa: CAWLRVYTEAFF
cdr3_nt: TGTGCCTGGCTCAGGGTCTACACTGAAGCTTTCTTT

clone_size: -
j_call: TRBJ2-7
v_call: TRBV7-3
d_call: -
cdr3_aa: CASSLTGLAEHEQYF
cdr3_nt: TGTGCCAGCAGCTTAACGGGGCTAGCAGAACACGAGCAGTACTTC

clone_size: medium-sized
j_call: TRBJ2-4
v_call: TRBV19
d_call: -
cdr3_aa: CASSSQGNPRDIQYF
cdr3_nt: TGTGCCAGTAGTTCCCAAGGGAACCCGAGGGACATTCAGTACTTC

clone_size: -
j_call: TRBJ1-1
v_call: TRBV30
d_call: -
cdr3_aa: CAWGEGTEAFF
cdr3_nt: TGTGCCTGGGGTGAAGGCACTGAAGCTTTCTTT

clone_size: few
j_call: TRBJ2-1
v_call: TRBV4-1
d_call: TRBD1
cdr3_aa: CASSQATGTGLYNEQFF
cdr3_nt: TGCGCCAGCAGCCAGGCGACCGGGACAGGCCTCTACAATGAGCAGTTCTTC

clone_size: -
j_call: TRBJ2-3
v_call: TRBV5-4
d_call: -
cdr3_aa: CASSFRSSSQDTQYF
cdr3_nt: TGTGCCAGCAGCTTTCGTTCTAGCTCTCAGGATACGCAGTATTTT

clone_size: -
j_call: TRBJ2-7
v_call: TRBV27
d_call: TRBD2
cdr3_aa: CASRTSGGFYEQYF
cdr3_nt: TGTGCCAGCCGGACTAGCGGGGGGTTCTACGAGCAGTACTTC

clone_size: -
j_call: TRBJ1-1
v_call: TRBV19
d_call: -
cdr3_aa: CASSLRQENTEAFF
cdr3_nt: TGTGCCAGTAGTCTGCGACAGGAGAACACTGAAGCTTTCTTT

clone_size: -
j_call: TRBJ2-2
v_call: TRBV11-2
d_call: TRBD1
cdr3_aa: CASSEGQAGELFF
cdr3_nt: TGTGCCAGCAGCGAAGGACAGGCCGGGGAGCTGTTTTTT

clone_size: -
j_call: TRBJ2-7
v_call: TRBV28
d_call: TRBD1
cdr3_aa: CASSRDSNYEQYF
cdr3_nt: TGTGCCAGCAGTCGGGACAGTAACTACGAGCAGTACTTC

clone_size: -
j_call: TRBJ2-1
v_call: TRBV9
d_call: TRBD2
cdr3_aa: CASSVETSGRPLSYNEQFF
cdr3_nt: TGTGCCAGCAGCGTAGAGACTAGCGGGAGACCCCTCTCCTACAATGAGCAGTTCTTC

clone_size: -
j_call: TRBJ2-1
v_call: TRBV6-5
d_call: -
cdr3_aa: CASARYNEQFF
cdr3_nt: TGTGCCAGCGCCCGCTACAATGAGCAGTTCTTC

clone_size: -
j_call: TRBJ2-4
v_call: TRBV30
d_call: -
cdr3_aa: CAWSIGFADIQYF
cdr3_nt: TGTGCCTGGAGTATCGGGTTCGCGGACATTCAGTACTTC

clone_size: -
j_call: TRBJ1-1
v_call: TRBV4-2
d_call: -
cdr3_aa: CASSQGGASGTEAFF
cdr3_nt: TGTGCCAGCAGCCAAGGAGGCGCGTCGGGGACTGAAGCTTTCTTT

clone_size: -
j_call: TRBJ1-5
v_call: TRBV6-1
d_call: -
cdr3_aa: CASSEVGNQPQHF
cdr3_nt: TGTGCCAGCAGTGAAGTGGGCAATCAGCCCCAGCATTTT

clone_size: -
j_call: TRBJ2-7
v_call: TRBV7-9
d_call: -
cdr3_aa: CASRAPADIYEQYF
cdr3_nt: TGTGCCAGCAGGGCGCCGGCGGATATCTACGAGCAGTACTTC

clone_size: -
j_call: TRBJ1-5
v_call: TRBV6-5
d_call: -
cdr3_aa: CASRNGWGQPQHF
cdr3_nt: TGTGCCAGCAGGAATGGATGGGGACAGCCCCAGCATTTT

clone_size: -
j_call: TRBJ1-5
v_call: TRBV10-2
d_call: -
cdr3_aa: CASSGGVGQPQHF
cdr3_nt: TGCGCCAGCAGTGGAGGAGTGGGCCAGCCCCAGCATTTT

clone_size: -
j_call: TRBJ1-2
v_call: TRBV21-1
d_call: -
cdr3_aa: CASSRPGFLLYGYTF
cdr3_nt: TGTGCCAGCAGCAGACCCGGCTTCCTTCTCTATGGCTACACCTTC

clone_size: -
j_call: TRBJ1-1
v_call: TRBV11-3
d_call: TRBD1
cdr3_aa: CASSFHLTGAVTEAFF
cdr3_nt: TGTGCCAGCAGCTTTCACCTGACAGGGGCAGTCACTGAAGCTTTCTTT

clone_size: -
j_call: TRBJ2-2
v_call: TRBV4-2
d_call: TRBD2
cdr3_aa: CASSRLAGGNSDTGELFF
cdr3_nt: TGTGCCAGCAGCCGACTAGCGGGAGGTAATTCGGACACCGGGGAGCTGTTTTTT

clone_size: few
j_call: TRBJ1-2
v_call: TRBV5-5
d_call: -
cdr3_aa: CASSSGTSGVYYGYTF
cdr3_nt: TGTGCCAGCAGCTCGGGAACGTCAGGGGTTTACTATGGCTACACCTTC

clone_size: -
j_call: TRBJ1-1
v_call: TRBV10-1
d_call: -
cdr3_aa: CASSDGVASAFF
cdr3_nt: TGCGCCAGCAGTGACGGCGTCGCCTCAGCTTTCTTT

clone_size: -
j_call: TRBJ2-1
v_call: TRBV10-3
d_call: TRBD2
cdr3_aa: CAITSTSGSDEQFF
cdr3_nt: TGTGCCATCACCTCGACTAGCGGGTCTGATGAGCAGTTCTTC

clone_size: -
j_call: TRBJ2-3
v_call: TRBV30
d_call: TRBD1
cdr3_aa: CAWGTGGTDTQYF
cdr3_nt: TGTGCCTGGGGTACAGGGGGCACAGATACGCAGTATTTT

clone_size: -
j_call: TRBJ2-6
v_call: TRBV18
d_call: TRBD1
cdr3_aa: CASSPGQASSGANVLTF
cdr3_nt: TGTGCCAGCTCACCAGGACAGGCAAGCTCTGGGGCCAACGTCCTGACTTTC

clone_size: -
j_call: TRBJ1-4
v_call: TRBV6-5
d_call: -
cdr3_aa: CASCELGGSNEKLFF
cdr3_nt: TGTGCCAGCTGCGAACTAGGGGGTTCTAATGAAAAACTGTTTTTT

clone_size: -
j_call: TRBJ1-4
v_call: TRBV5-8
d_call: -
cdr3_aa: CASSRTGPFEKLFF
cdr3_nt: TGTGCCAGCAGCCGGACTGGACCCTTTGAAAAACTGTTTTTT

clone_size: -
j_call: TRBJ2-7
v_call: TRBV25-1
d_call: -
cdr3_aa: CASSVQWGYEQYF
cdr3_nt: TGTGCCAGCAGTGTTCAGTGGGGCTACGAGCAGTACTTC

clone_size: -
j_call: TRBJ2-7
v_call: TRBV19
d_call: TRBD2
cdr3_aa: CASSILAGVGEQYF
cdr3_nt: TGTGCCAGTAGTATCCTAGCGGGAGTCGGCGAGCAGTACTTC

clone_size: -
j_call: TRBJ2-7
v_call: TRBV6-5
d_call: -
cdr3_aa: CASTRGAGPYEQYF
cdr3_nt: TGTGCCAGCACCCGCGGGGCAGGGCCTTACGAGCAGTACTTC

clone_size: -
j_call: TRBJ2-7
v_call: TRBV29-1
d_call: TRBD1
cdr3_aa: CSVVDWDRGVYEQYF
cdr3_nt: TGCAGCGTAGTAGACTGGGACAGGGGCGTCTACGAGCAGTACTTC

clone_size: -
j_call: TRBJ2-7
v_call: TRBV5-1
d_call: TRBD1
cdr3_aa: CASRPGTVVSYEQYF
cdr3_nt: TGCGCCAGCAGGCCCGGGACAGTAGTCTCCTACGAGCAGTACTTC

clone_size: -
j_call: TRBJ2-7
v_call: TRBV30
d_call: -
cdr3_aa: CALNRDPYEQYF
cdr3_nt: TGTGCCTTAAACAGGGACCCCTACGAGCAGTACTTC

clone_size: -
j_call: TRBJ1-1
v_call: TRBV29-1
d_call: -
cdr3_aa: CSARVGVRDTEAFF
cdr3_nt: TGCAGCGCGCGTGTCGGGGTAAGGGACACTGAAGCTTTCTTT

clone_size: -
j_call: TRBJ1-1
v_call: TRBV4-1
d_call: -
cdr3_aa: CASSQSRGGDMNTEAFF
cdr3_nt: TGCGCCAGCAGCCAATCACGAGGGGGTGACATGAACACTGAAGCTTTCTTT

clone_size: -
j_call: TRBJ1-2
v_call: TRBV7-2
d_call: -
cdr3_aa: CASSLGRDFPSNYGYTF
cdr3_nt: TGTGCCAGCAGCTTAGGGCGGGACTTTCCATCCAACTATGGCTACACCTTC

clone_size: few
j_call: TRBJ2-1
v_call: TRBV11-2
d_call: -
cdr3_aa: CASSSYRGRSGNEQFF
cdr3_nt: TGTGCCAGCAGCTCCTATCGGGGCAGGTCGGGGAATGAGCAGTTCTTC

clone_size: -
j_call: TRBJ2-3
v_call: TRBV7-9
d_call: -
cdr3_aa: CASSLAGVTTDTQYF
cdr3_nt: TGTGCCAGCAGCTTAGCCGGGGTTACCACAGATACGCAGTATTTT

clone_size: -
j_call: TRBJ1-5
v_call: TRBV19
d_call: -
cdr3_aa: CASSRVGSNQPQHF
cdr3_nt: TGTGCCAGTAGTCGGGTTGGGAGCAATCAGCCCCAGCATTTT

clone_size: once
j_call: TRBJ2-1
v_call: TRBV27
d_call: TRBD2
cdr3_aa: CASSGLAGGAFF
cdr3_nt: TGTGCCAGCAGTGGACTAGCGGGAGGGGCGTTCTTC